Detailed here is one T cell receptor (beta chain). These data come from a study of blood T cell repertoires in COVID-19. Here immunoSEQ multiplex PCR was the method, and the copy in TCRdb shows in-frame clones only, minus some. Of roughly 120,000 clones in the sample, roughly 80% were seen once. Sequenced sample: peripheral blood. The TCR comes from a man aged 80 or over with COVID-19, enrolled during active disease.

The CDR3 DNA reads as TGCAGCGCAACCGGACAACTATACGAGCAGTACTTC. This codes for CSATGQLYEQYF. The chain has TRBV29-1 and TRBJ2-7; TRBD1 might be the D (5 bases). Germline CDR1 is SQVTM and CDR2 is ANQGSEA. Deletions cut 7 bases from V and 4 bases from J, with 14 bases between. The CDR3 loop spans 12 amino acids.